This section outlines one T cell receptor (beta chain) sequence together with its context. Its antigen is still unknown. TCRdb's table, derived via immunoSEQ multiplex PCR, lists solely in-frame clones and lacks some. The sample lists over 75,000 clones, roughly 88% occurring once. The sample comes from a study of OX40 agonist ivuxolimab in advanced cancers. Turning to the study itself: Ivuxolimab doses were 0.01, 0.1, 0.3, 1.5, 3 or 10 mg/kg every 2 weeks. Prior anti-PD-1, anti-PD-L1 or anti-CTLA-4 therapy was allowed; less than 45% had some. Overall study findings and caveats: Clones of CD4+ and CD8+ blood T cells grew by week 6 at doses of 0.1 to 3.0 mg/kg. The mean number of expanded clones was higher in CD8+ T cells than in CD4+.

With 5 bases clipped from V and 2 bases from J, the junction kept 6 bases outside the gene matches. CDR3 length: 14 residues. Per germline, CDR1 SGHNT and CDR2 YYREEE (reference sequence). The TCR originated in an adult with an advanced solid tumor such as melanoma, head and neck, liver or kidney cancer. The V call is TRBV5-4, the J call TRBJ2-5; 7 nucleotides match TRBD2. The sample in question was CD4+ or CD8+ T cells sorted from blood, obtained in a trial of the OX40 agonist ivuxolimab. This CDR3 is CASSPPGLQETQYF. DNA for the CDR3: TGTGCCAGCAGTCCGCCGGGACTACAAGAGACCCAGTACTTC.